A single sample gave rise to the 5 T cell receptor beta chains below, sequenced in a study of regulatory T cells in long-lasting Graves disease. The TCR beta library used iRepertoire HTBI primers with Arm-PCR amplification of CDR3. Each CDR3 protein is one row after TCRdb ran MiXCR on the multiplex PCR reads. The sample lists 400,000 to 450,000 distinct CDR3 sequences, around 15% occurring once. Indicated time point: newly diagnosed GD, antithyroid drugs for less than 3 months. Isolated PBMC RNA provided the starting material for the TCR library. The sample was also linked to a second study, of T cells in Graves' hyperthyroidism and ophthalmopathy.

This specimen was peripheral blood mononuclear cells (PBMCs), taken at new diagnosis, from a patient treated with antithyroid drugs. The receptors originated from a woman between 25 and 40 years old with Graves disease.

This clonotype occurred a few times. The CDR3 sequence is CASSQGTEMSYNEQFF. CDR3 DNA: TGTGCCAGCAGCCAAGGGACAGAGATGAGCTACAATGAGCAGTTCTTC. This chain connects TRBV14 to TRBJ2-1; D might be TRBD1 (6 bases). This CDR3 has 16 residues. Germline V CDR1 and CDR2: SGHDN, FVKESK. The germline V and J ends were trimmed by 1 base and 3 bases, with 13 bases remaining between them.

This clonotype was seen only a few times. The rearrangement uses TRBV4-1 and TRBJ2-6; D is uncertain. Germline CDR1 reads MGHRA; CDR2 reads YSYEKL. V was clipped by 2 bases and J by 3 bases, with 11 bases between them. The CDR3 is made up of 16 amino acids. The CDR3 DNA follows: TGCGCCAGCAGCCAAAGTAGGCCTGGTGGGGCCAACGTCCTGACTTTC. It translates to CASSQSRPGGANVLTF.

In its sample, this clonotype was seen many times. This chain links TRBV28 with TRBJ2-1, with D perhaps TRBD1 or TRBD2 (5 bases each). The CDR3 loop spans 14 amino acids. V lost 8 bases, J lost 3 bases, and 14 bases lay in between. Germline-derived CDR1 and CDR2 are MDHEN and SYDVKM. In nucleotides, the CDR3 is TGTGCCAGCCTCCCCGGGACCAGCTACAATGAGCAGTTCTTC. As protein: CASLPGTSYNEQFF.

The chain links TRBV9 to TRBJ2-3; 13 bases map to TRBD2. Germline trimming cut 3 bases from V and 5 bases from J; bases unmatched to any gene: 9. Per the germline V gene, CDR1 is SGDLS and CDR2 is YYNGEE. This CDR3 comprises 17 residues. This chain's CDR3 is CASSARLAGGRGDTQYF. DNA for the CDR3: TGTGCCAGCAGCGCCAGACTAGCGGGAGGCCGTGGAGATACGCAGTATTTT. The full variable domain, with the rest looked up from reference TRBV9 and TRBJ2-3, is DSGVTQTPKHLITATGQRVTLRCSPRSGDLSVYWYQQSLDQGLQFLIQYYNGEERAKGNILERFSAQQFPDLHSELNLSSLELGDSALYFCASSARLAGGRGDTQYFGPGTRLTVL.

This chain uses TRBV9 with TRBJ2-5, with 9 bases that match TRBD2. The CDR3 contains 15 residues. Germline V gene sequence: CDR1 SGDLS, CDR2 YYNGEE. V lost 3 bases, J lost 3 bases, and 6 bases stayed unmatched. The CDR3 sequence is CASSAGSGSKETQYF. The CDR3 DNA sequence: TGTGCCAGCAGCGCTGGTAGCGGGAGCAAAGAGACCCAGTACTTC. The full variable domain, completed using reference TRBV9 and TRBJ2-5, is DSGVTQTPKHLITATGQRVTLRCSPRSGDLSVYWYQQSLDQGLQFLIQYYNGEERAKGNILERFSAQQFPDLHSELNLSSLELGDSALYFCASSAGSGSKETQYFGPGTRLLVL.